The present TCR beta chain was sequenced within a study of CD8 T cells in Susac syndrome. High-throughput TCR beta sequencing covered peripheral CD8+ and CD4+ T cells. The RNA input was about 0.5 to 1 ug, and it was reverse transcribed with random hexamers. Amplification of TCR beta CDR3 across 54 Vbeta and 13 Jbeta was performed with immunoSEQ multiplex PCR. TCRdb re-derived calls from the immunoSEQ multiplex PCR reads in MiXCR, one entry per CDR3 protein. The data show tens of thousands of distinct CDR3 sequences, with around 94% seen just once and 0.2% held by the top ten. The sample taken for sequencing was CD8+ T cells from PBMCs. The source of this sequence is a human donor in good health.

CDR3 sequence: CASSFTGGSYEQYF. The CDR3 DNA reads as TGTGCCAGCAGCTTTACTGGGGGCTCGTACGAGCAGTACTTC. This sequence joins TRBV5-5 and TRBJ2-7; D is perhaps TRBD1 (6 bases). The CDR3 length is 14 residues. CDR1 and CDR2 from the germline V gene are SGHKS and YYEKEE (reference sequence). V was shortened by 2 bases and J by 4 bases, with 13 bases between the two germline ends.